A single sample is the source of the 19 T cell receptor beta chains below, sequenced in a study of OX40 agonist ivuxolimab in advanced cancers. The data were produced by immunoSEQ multiplex PCR, yet TCRdb's version contains in-frame clones alone and is incomplete. The data show 100,000 or so clones, with about nine tenths seen just once and approximately 2% held by the top ten. This material consisted of CD4+ or CD8+ T cells sorted from blood, taken in a trial of the OX40 agonist ivuxolimab. Receptors were obtained from an adult with an advanced solid tumor such as melanoma, head and neck, liver or kidney cancer.

The V call is TRBV6-1, the J call TRBJ1-1; 7 nucleotides align to TRBD1. Trimming at V came to 2 bases and at J to 4 bases, leaving 1 base not matched to a gene. CDR1 is MNHNS, CDR2 SASEGT, per germline. There are 13 residues in the CDR3. In DNA form, the CDR3 reads TGTGCCAGCAGTGAAACAGGGGTCACTGAAGCTTTCTTT. Translated, it gives CASSETGVTEAFF.

The chain recombines TRBV5-1 with TRBJ2-7, with a tentative D call TRBD1 (6 bases). The V gene lost 0 bases and the J gene lost 2 bases, with 12 bases spanning the gap. This CDR3 has 15 amino acids. Germline CDR1 is SGHRS and CDR2 is YFSETQ. CDR3 sequence reads: CASSLAQGQPYEQYF. CDR3 nucleotide sequence: TGCGCCAGCAGCTTGGCACAGGGCCAGCCCTACGAGCAGTACTTC. The full variable domain, in which reference TRBV5-1 and TRBJ2-7 provide the parts outside the CDR3, is KAGVTQTPRYLIKTRGQQVTLSCSPISGHRSVSWYQQTPGQGLQFLFEYFSETQRNKGNFPGRFSGRQFSNSRSEMNVSTLELGDSALYLCASSLAQGQPYEQYFGPGTRLTVT.

In this sample, this clone turned up a few times. The identical CDR3 is also encoded by other nucleotide sequences in the sample. The chain carries TRBV29-1 and TRBJ2-1, with a possible D match to TRBD1 (5 bases). Germline CDR1 SQVTM, CDR2 ANQGSEA. V lost 4 bases and J lost 5, with 15 bases in between. The CDR3 is 14 amino acids. The CDR3 region is CSVVRQTKNNEQFF. Written as DNA, the CDR3 is TGCAGCGTTGTCCGACAGACAAAAAACAATGAGCAGTTCTTC.

This clone has a single count. The V and J genes are TRBV6-1 and TRBJ2-1; 11 positions match TRBD2. The CDR3 sequence is 17 residues long. J gave up 7 bases and V 4 bases, and 12 bases lay outside the gene matches. Germline CDR1 is MNHNS and CDR2 is SASEGT. DNA for the CDR3: TGTGCCAGCAGTGCCGTACTTCTAGCGGGAGGTAGGAATGAGCAGTTCTTC. It codes for CASSAVLLAGGRNEQFF.

This chain links TRBV10-3 with TRBJ1-2; 10 nucleotides line up with TRBD1. From germline, CDR1 is ENHRY and CDR2 SYGVKD. Trimming cost V 6 bases and J 8 bases; bases outside gene matches: 6. The CDR3 spans 13 residues. CDR3 sequence: CAIRGTGDNGYTF. The CDR3 DNA follows: TGTGCCATCAGGGGGACAGGGGACAACGGCTACACCTTC.

The chain is built from TRBV6-1 and TRBJ2-7; 8 nucleotides match TRBD2. This CDR3 has 15 residues. Germline values: CDR1 MNHNS, CDR2 SASEGT. J was trimmed by 5 bases and V by 7 bases; bases with no gene match: 13. CDR3: CASNTRGGRHNEQYF. The DNA of the CDR3 is TGTGCCAGCAATACTCGGGGCGGGAGGCACAACGAGCAGTACTTC.

The chain has TRBV4-1 and TRBJ2-5; 7 nucleotides align to TRBD1. The ends lost 3 bases at V and 5 bases at J; junction bases unmatched: 12. Germline-derived CDR1 and CDR2 are MGHRA and YSYEKL. The CDR3 contains 16 residues. CDR3 nucleotide sequence: TGCGCCAGCAGCCAGGGGCAAACACAGGGGTGGGAGACCCAGTACTTC. The encoded protein is CASSQGQTQGWETQYF.

The V gene is TRBV11-2, the J gene TRBJ1-4; D ambiguous. The CDR3 has 15 residues. Germline CDR1 SGHAT, CDR2 FQNNGV. With 5 bases removed from V and 9 bases from J, the gap between germline ends came to 19 bases. CDR3 amino acids: CASSTSDVTGKKLFF. CDR3 nucleotides: TGTGCCAGCAGCACCTCAGACGTTACTGGGAAAAAACTGTTTTTT.

This chain uses TRBV6-8 with TRBJ2-4, with 11 bases aligning to TRBD2. Germline CDR1 reads MNHGY; CDR2 reads SAAAGT. V lost 8 bases, J lost 0 bases, and 9 bases stayed unmatched. The CDR3 totals 17 residues. CDR3 bases: TGTGCCAGCCGAACTAGCGGGAGAGCACTAGCCAAAAACATTCAGTACTTC. It is translated as CASRTSGRALAKNIQYF.

The chain has TRBV10-1 and TRBJ1-5; 9 positions agree with TRBD1. Trimming at V came to 4 bases and at J to 6 bases, leaving 7 bases not matched to a gene. The germline V gene has CDR1 WNHNN and CDR2 SYGVQD (reference sequence). The CDR3 sequence is 15 residues long. CDR3 region: CASSVPGQGSQPQHF. As DNA, the CDR3 is TGCGCCAGCAGTGTCCCGGGACAGGGAAGTCAGCCCCAGCATTTT.

Written as DNA, the CDR3 is TGTGCCAGCTCACCCCAATGGCAGATCCAAGAGACCCAGTACTTC. Translated: CASSPQWQIQETQYF. The genes are TRBV18 and TRBJ2-5, with D uncertain. From germline, CDR1 is KGHSH and CDR2 LQKENI. The CDR3 consists of 15 residues. V lost 3 bases and J 1 base, leaving 12 bases between the germline ends.

The chain has TRBV6-5 and TRBJ2-4; D not resolved. The CDR3 loop spans 13 amino acids. Germline-derived CDR1 and CDR2 are MNHEY and SVGAGI. V was trimmed by 6 bases and J by 1 base, leaving 7 bases between them. As DNA, the CDR3 is TGTGCCAGCAGCCCCGAGGCCAAAAACATTCAGTACTTC. This encodes CASSPEAKNIQYF.

The V gene is TRBV18, the J gene TRBJ2-3; D ambiguous. V lost 6 bases to trimming and J lost 4 bases, with 14 bases between them. The CDR3 is 14 residues long. Looked up from germline, CDR1 is KGHSH and CDR2 is LQKENI. CDR3 sequence (DNA): TGTGCCAGCTCGTTCCCCCCGTCCGCAGATACGCAGTATTTT. Its protein is CASSFPPSADTQYF.

The chain is built from TRBV19 and TRBJ1-5; 8 bases are shared with TRBD1. This CDR3 region has 13 residues. V lost 6 bases to trimming and J lost 6 bases; unmatched junction nucleotides: 4. Germline V lookup: CDR1 LNHDA, CDR2 SQIVND (reference sequence). The CDR3: CASSPDRVQPQHF. The CDR3 nucleotides are TGTGCCAGTAGCCCGGACAGGGTTCAGCCCCAGCATTTT.

The rearrangement uses TRBV5-6 and TRBJ2-7; D perhaps matches TRBD2 (6 bases). This CDR3 comprises 14 residues. Germline loops: CDR1 SGHDT, CDR2 YYEEEE. V lost 5 bases to trimming and J lost 6 bases, with 18 bases between them. Here the CDR3 DNA reads TGTGCCAGCAGGTCCAGACTAGTTCCTTCCGAGCAGTACTTC. Protein sequence: CASRSRLVPSEQYF.

The CDR3 protein is CASSIVGARSNQPQHF. CDR3 sequence (DNA): TGTGCCAGTAGTATAGTGGGGGCACGGAGCAATCAGCCCCAGCATTTT. The V call is TRBV19, the J call TRBJ1-5, with TRBD1 as a possible D gene (6 bases). Germline values: CDR1 LNHDA, CDR2 SQIVND (reference sequence). The CDR3 totals 16 residues. Trimming removed 1 base at V and 1 base at J, with 11 bases between.

The chain carries TRBV4-2 and TRBJ2-2; D remains ambiguous. Trimming left V 3 bases short and J 7 bases short, with 6 bases between. The CDR3 spans 12 residues. The germline V gene encodes CDR1 LGHNA and CDR2 YNFKEQ. CDR3 sequence: CASSHLFGELFF. The CDR3 nucleotides are TGTGCCAGCAGCCACCTCTTCGGGGAGCTGTTTTTT.

The genes are TRBV6-1 and TRBJ1-1; D is unresolved. Germline CDR1 MNHNS, CDR2 SASEGT. The CDR3 is 17 amino acids. With 2 bases removed from V and 4 bases from J, the gap between germline ends came to 20 bases. The CDR3 here is CASSESRDMSVSTEAFF. DNA of the CDR3: TGTGCCAGCAGTGAAAGTCGGGATATGTCGGTTTCCACTGAAGCTTTCTTT.

V is TRBV29-1 and J is TRBJ2-7; D call uncertain. The CDR3 runs 12 residues. Per the germline V gene, CDR1 is SQVTM and CDR2 is ANQGSEA. The V end was cut by 3 bases, the J end by 1 base, with 7 bases between. The CDR3 nucleotides read TGCAGCGTTGAGGCAGAATCCTACGAGCAGTACTTC. Its protein is CSVEAESYEQYF.